The 14 T cell receptor beta chains below were found in one sample sequenced in a study of blood T cell repertoires in COVID-19. Libraries were prepared by immunoSEQ multiplex PCR; TCRdb keeps only in-frame clonotypes and omits some of them. The sample consists of roughly 120,000 clones, 90% of them appearing once. Sequencing input: peripheral blood. The receptor set was obtained from a man aged 50 to 60 with active COVID-19.

The chain combines TRBV21-1 with TRBJ2-5; the D call in the table, TRBD2, was not verified against the DNA. TRBV21-1 is a pseudogene segment. There are 15 residues in the CDR3. This chain's CDR3 is CASGKGLAGEETQYF. The CDR3 DNA follows: TGTGCCAGCGGCAAGGGACTAGCGGGAGAAGAGACCCAGTACTTC.

The V and J genes are TRBV5-1 and TRBJ1-1, with 9 bases lining up with TRBD1. CDR3 length: 15 amino acids. Germline V gene sequence: CDR1 SGHRS, CDR2 YFSETQ. The V segment lost 3 bases and the J segment 6 bases; nucleotides outside the gene matches: 9. Here the CDR3 DNA reads TGCGCCAGCAGCTCCCGACAGGGGGTGGTCCCTGAAGCTTTCTTT. Its protein is CASSSRQGVVPEAFF.

The chain couples TRBV6-1 to TRBJ2-6, with D maybe TRBD2 (6 bases). The germline gives CDR1 MNHNS, CDR2 SASEGT. Trimming cost V 4 bases and J 0 bases, with 10 bases left between them. The CDR3 totals 16 residues. The CDR3 sequence: CASSVGGFSGANVLTF. The CDR3 nucleotides are TGTGCCAGCAGTGTGGGAGGATTCTCTGGGGCCAACGTCCTGACTTTC.

This clone was observed a single time. The gene calls are TRBV2 and TRBJ1-3, with D unclear. Trimming pared 2 bases from V and 2 bases from J, leaving 16 bases between. This CDR3 contains 17 residues. Germline assignment: CDR1 SNHLY and CDR2 FYNNEI. CDR3 DNA: TGTGCCAGCAGTGAATTTCGAGGTTTAGCACCTGGAAACACCATATATTTT. It translates to CASSEFRGLAPGNTIYF.

The DNA of the CDR3 is TGTGCCAGCAGCGTAGAAGGGGCGGGGAATGAAAAACTGTTTTTT. Translating it yields CASSVEGAGNEKLFF. The chain has TRBV9 and TRBJ1-4, with D perhaps matching TRBD1 (5 bases). V was shortened by 0 bases and J by 5 bases, with 11 bases between the two germline ends. The germline CDR1 and CDR2 sequences are SGDLS and YYNGEE. This CDR3 comprises 15 residues.

The gene calls are TRBV4-1 and TRBJ1-2; weak D call: TRBD1 (6 bases). The CDR3 length is 15 residues. Germline assignment: CDR1 MGHRA and CDR2 YSYEKL. The V and J ends lost 0 bases and 2 bases respectively, with 10 bases between them. In DNA, the CDR3 is TGCGCCAGCAGCCAAGACGGACAGCTGAACTATGGCTACACCTTC. Encoded protein: CASSQDGQLNYGYTF.

The genes are TRBV25-1 and TRBJ1-2; 12 bases align to TRBD1. This CDR3 region has 17 residues. Per the germline V gene, CDR1 is MGHDK and CDR2 is SYGVNS. Trimming at V came to 3 bases and at J to 4 bases, leaving 9 bases not matched to a gene. DNA of the CDR3: TGTGCCAGCAGTGACGCCGGGACAGGGGGCGCGGGCTATGGCTACACCTTC. Encoded protein: CASSDAGTGGAGYGYTF.

The rearrangement uses TRBV6-6 and TRBJ1-6, with a possible D match to TRBD1 (6 bases). The CDR3 consists of 14 residues. Between the trimmed V and J ends, which lost 6 bases and 11 bases, there was a span of 17 bases. Germline V gene data show CDR1 as MNHNY and CDR2 as SVGAGI (reference sequence). CDR3 residues: CASRPQGTRAPLHF. The CDR3 region has the DNA TGTGCCAGCAGACCACAGGGCACTCGGGCACCCCTCCACTTT.

The V and J genes are TRBV7-7 and TRBJ2-7; D is undetermined. The CDR3 covers 11 residues. V lost 8 bases to trimming and J lost 4 bases, with 9 bases between them. Germline CDR1 SSHAT, CDR2 FNYEAQ (reference sequence). This chain's CDR3 is CASLAPYEQYV. As DNA, the CDR3 is TGTGCCAGCTTAGCACCTTACGAGCAGTACGTC.

The chain links TRBV12-3 or TRBV12-4 to TRBJ2-3, with D perhaps matching TRBD2 (6 bases). This CDR3 comprises 11 residues. V gave up 6 bases and J gave up 10 bases, with 11 bases separating them. The CDR3 here is CASREGVSQYF. The CDR3, as DNA: TGTGCCAGCAGGGAGGGTGTATCGCAGTATTTT.

The V call is TRBV10-3, the J call TRBJ1-6, with D perhaps TRBD1 (6 bases). Trimming cost V 6 bases and J 5 bases, with 8 bases left between them. Germline CDR1 ENHRY, CDR2 SYGVKD. The CDR3 spans 13 residues. In DNA form, the CDR3 reads TGTGCCATCAGGGACAGCAATAATTCACCCCTCCACTTT. The encoded protein is CAIRDSNNSPLHF.

The chain links TRBV20-1 to TRBJ2-4, with 7 bases identical to TRBD2. The J segment lost 2 bases and the V segment lost 3 bases, leaving 7 bases of the junction unmatched. This CDR3 comprises 15 residues. The germline V gene encodes CDR1 DFQATT and CDR2 SNEGSKA (reference sequence). The CDR3 DNA follows: TGCAGTGCTAGTGGGAGGGCCATTTCCAAAAACATTCAGTACTTC. This sequence encodes CSASGRAISKNIQYF.

The chain is built from TRBV5-1 and TRBJ2-5; 10 nucleotides align to TRBD2. V was pared by 5 bases and J by 4 bases, with 14 bases of the junction left unmatched. The CDR3 spans 17 residues. Germline CDR1 reads SGHRS; CDR2 reads YFSETQ. The CDR3 spells CASRGMLAGVAGETQYF. In DNA, the CDR3 is TGCGCCAGCAGAGGAATGCTAGCGGGGGTGGCCGGAGAGACCCAGTACTTC.

V is TRBV5-1 and J is TRBJ1-1; 7 nucleotides match TRBD1. Germline V gene lookup returns CDR1 SGHRS and CDR2 YFSETQ. The trim removed 4 bases at V and 7 bases at J, leaving 7 bases unmatched. The CDR3 length is 13 residues. The CDR3 DNA is TGCGCCAGCAGCCCCGGGACAGCTATTGAAGCTTTCTTT. This translates into CASSPGTAIEAFF.